This T cell receptor beta chain was sequenced in a study of cytotoxic CD8 clonotypes in ibrutinib-treated CLL. This clone showed up just a few times. Its target is unknown. Whole-study findings and limits: Shared public clonotypes were rare, and on treatment they either got smaller or stayed the same. Sustained-remission and progressing patients diverged in sampling times.

Genomic DNA in an amount of around 2 micrograms was extracted from cryopreserved PBMCs and used for the preparation of TCR beta libraries. Depth targeted 1 in 200,000 to 1 in 1 million T cells, averaging 10x coverage per clonotype. Repertoires were generated with immunoSEQ multiplex PCR, while TCRdb's copy carries only in-frame clones and drops some. Among approximately 300,000 clones listed, around four fifths were seen once. CDR1 is MNHEY, CDR2 SMNVEV, per germline (reference sequence). The ends lost 5 bases at V and 6 bases at J; junction bases unmatched: 10. The CDR3 has 15 residues. Material: PBMCs, obtained before ibrutinib treatment. This rearrangement joins TRBV27 to TRBJ1-5; 7 bases line up with TRBD1. This clonotype was obtained from a human donor with chronic lymphocytic leukemia. CDR3 sequence (DNA): TGTGCCAGCAGTCCCTCCCGACAGGGTGGTCAGCCCCAGCATTTT. This translates into CASSPSRQGGQPQHF.